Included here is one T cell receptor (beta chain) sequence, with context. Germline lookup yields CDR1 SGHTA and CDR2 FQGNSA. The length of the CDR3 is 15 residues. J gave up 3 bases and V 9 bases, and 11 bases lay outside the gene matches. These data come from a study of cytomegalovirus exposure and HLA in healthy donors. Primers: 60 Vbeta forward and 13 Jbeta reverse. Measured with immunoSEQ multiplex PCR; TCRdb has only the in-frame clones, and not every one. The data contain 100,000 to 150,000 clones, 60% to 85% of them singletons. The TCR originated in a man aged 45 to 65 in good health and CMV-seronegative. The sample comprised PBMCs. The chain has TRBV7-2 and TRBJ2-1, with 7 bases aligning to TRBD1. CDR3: CASTINRGLYNEQFF. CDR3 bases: TGTGCCAGTACTATCAACAGGGGTCTCTACAATGAGCAGTTCTTC.